This TCR beta chain derives from a study of blood T cell repertoires in COVID-19. Study summary: The study drew acute and convalescent COVID-19 samples from the United States, Italy and Spain. PBMCs, B-cell-depleted T cells, or T cells provided the cDNA or gDNA that made up the material.

V shed 5 bases and J 3 bases; nucleotides not matched to a gene: 4. The CDR3 length is 15 residues. Germline V gene sequence: CDR1 SEHNR, CDR2 FQNEAQ (reference sequence). In the original processing: Estimates of nucleated cell counts were drawn from the amplification of reference gene primers. TCRdb's table, derived via immunoSEQ multiplex PCR, lists solely in-frame clones and lacks some. The V and J calls and clone size were taken over from that table, and D and trimming were inferred from the DNA. The sample has roughly 120,000 clones, more than 75% seen once. The sequence was collected from a woman between 45 and 60 years old with acute or convalescent COVID-19. The chain has TRBV7-9 and TRBJ2-3; 11 positions agree with TRBD2. Sample: peripheral blood. In DNA, the CDR3 is TGTGCCAGCAGCAAGACTAGCGGGAAAACAGATACGCAGTATTTT. This encodes CASSKTSGKTDTQYF.